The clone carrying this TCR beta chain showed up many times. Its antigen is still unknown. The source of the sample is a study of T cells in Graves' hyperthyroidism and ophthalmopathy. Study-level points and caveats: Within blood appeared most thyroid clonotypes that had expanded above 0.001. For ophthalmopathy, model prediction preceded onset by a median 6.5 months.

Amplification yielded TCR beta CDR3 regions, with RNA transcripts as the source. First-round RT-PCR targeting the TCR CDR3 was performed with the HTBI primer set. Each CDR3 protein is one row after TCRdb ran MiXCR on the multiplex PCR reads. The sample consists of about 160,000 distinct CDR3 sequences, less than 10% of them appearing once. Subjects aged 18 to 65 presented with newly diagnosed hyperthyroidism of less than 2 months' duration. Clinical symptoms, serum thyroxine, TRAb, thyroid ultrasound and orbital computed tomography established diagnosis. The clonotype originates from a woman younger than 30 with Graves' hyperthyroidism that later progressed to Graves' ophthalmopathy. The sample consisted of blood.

CDR3 nucleotide sequence: TGCGCCAGCAGCTTGGTCCCGCCACGACAGAATGAGCAGTTCTTC. Amino acids: CASSLVPPRQNEQFF. The chain uses TRBV5-1 and TRBJ2-1, with D perhaps TRBD1 (5 bases). The germline V gene has CDR1 SGHRS and CDR2 YFSETQ. V lost 0 bases to trimming and J lost 7 bases, with 14 bases between them. The CDR3 is made up of 15 amino acids.